The TCR beta chain described here comes from a study of control samples from healthy donors and cancer patients. This table comes from immunoSEQ multiplex PCR, and its TCRdb copy is limited to in-frame clones, with some not included. The sample totals about 190,000 clones. The clonotype comes from a woman in her 30s in good health. Sequencing was carried out using blood.

The CDR3 DNA is TGTGCCAGCAGTATGCCGGAGACCCAGTACTTC. This gives the protein CASSMPETQYF. The rearrangement uses TRBV6-2 or TRBV6-3 and TRBJ2-5; D call uncertain. The germline V gene encodes CDR1 MNHEY and CDR2 SVGEGT. The CDR3 sequence is 11 residues long. V lost 5 bases and J lost 5, with 6 bases in between.